A single sample is the source of the 25 T cell receptor beta chains below, sequenced in a study of T cells in localized non-small cell lung cancer. Data came from immunoSEQ multiplex PCR; TCRdb stores just in-frame clones and leaves some out. Altogether approximately 2,200 clones are present, about 31% being singletons, with the ten largest covering about 11%. This specimen was normal lung tissue next to the tumor, taken before any cancer treatment. All receptors derive from a female donor aged 60 or older with stage I squamous cell lung carcinoma.

This clone was seen more than once but under ten times. J is TRBJ1-4 and V is TRBV4-1; 7 positions agree with TRBD1. Germline CDR1 is MGHRA and CDR2 is YSYEKL. CDR3 length equals 19 residues. V was clipped by 1 base and J by 0 bases; unmatched bases: 11. The CDR3 sequence: CASSQGGGIRGATNEKLFF. The CDR3 region has the DNA TGCGCCAGCAGCCAAGGAGGTGGGATCAGGGGGGCAACTAATGAAAAACTGTTTTTT.

This clone was counted a few times. The chain uses TRBV18 and TRBJ2-2; no clear D. Germline V gives CDR1 KGHSH, CDR2 LQKENI. The CDR3 is 15 residues long. The ends were cut back, 0 bases at V and 6 bases at J, with 11 bases in the middle. This CDR3 reads CASSPPSPRPGELFF. The CDR3 DNA sequence: TGTGCCAGCTCACCACCTTCGCCTCGTCCCGGGGAGCTGTTTTTT. Full variable domain (missing parts from reference TRBV18 and TRBJ2-2): NAGVMQNPRHLVRRRGQEARLRCSPMKGHSHVYWYRQLPEEGLKFMVYLQKENIIDESGMPKERFSAEFPKEGPSILRIQQVVRGDSAAYFCASSPPSPRPGELFFGEGSRLTVL.

This rearrangement joins TRBV29-1 to TRBJ2-7; 14 bases are shared with TRBD2. Germline loops: CDR1 SQVTM, CDR2 ANQGSEA. This CDR3 has 14 amino acids. V dropped 6 bases and J dropped 6; count of bases not matched to a gene: 7. The CDR3 sequence: CSVAPGLAGVEQYF. For the CDR3, the DNA is TGCAGCGTCGCCCCGGGACTAGCGGGAGTCGAGCAGTACTTC.

This clone is medium-sized. The rearrangement links TRBV4-1 to TRBJ2-3; maybe TRBD2 (6 bases). Germline V CDR1 and CDR2: MGHRA, YSYEKL. The V and J ends lost 0 bases and 4 bases respectively, with 14 bases between them. This CDR3 is built from 16 residues. CDR3 region: CASSQDGGMAADTQYF. The CDR3 DNA is TGCGCCAGCAGCCAAGATGGCGGGATGGCAGCAGATACGCAGTATTTT.

There are a few counts of this clone. This rearrangement joins TRBV9 to TRBJ1-1; 9 nucleotides line up with TRBD1. CDR3 length equals 16 residues. V trimming: 3 bases; J trimming: 1 base; junction bases outside the gene matches: 7. CDR1 is SGDLS, CDR2 YYNGEE, per germline. The CDR3 reads CASSARQGEGNTEAFF. CDR3 bases: TGTGCCAGCAGCGCGAGACAGGGGGAAGGGAACACTGAAGCTTTCTTT.

In this sample, this clone turned up a few times. J is TRBJ1-2 and V is TRBV6-8; 7 nucleotides line up with TRBD1. This CDR3 is 15 amino acids long. V was pared by 7 bases and J by 4 bases, with 12 bases of the junction left unmatched. The V gene's germline CDR1 is MNHGY and CDR2 SAAAGT. The CDR3 DNA sequence: TGTGCCAGCAAAATCCACACAGGGGACTCCTATGGCTACACCTTC. Its translation: CASKIHTGDSYGYTF.

The V and J genes are TRBV6-7 and TRBJ2-7; D perhaps matches TRBD1 (5 bases). TRBV6-7 is reported as an ORF; its role is uncertain. This CDR3 spans 13 amino acids. With 5 bases removed from V and 2 bases from J, the gap between germline ends came to 10 bases. In DNA form, the CDR3 reads TGTGCCAGCAGTGAACAGGCCGCCTACGAGCAGTACTTC. Encoded protein: CASSEQAAYEQYF.

This clone was observed a handful of times. The chain links TRBV29-1 to TRBJ1-2; 9 bases line up with TRBD1. Looked up from germline, CDR1 is SQVTM and CDR2 is ANQGSEA. Trimming removed 6 bases from V and 6 bases from J; junction bases left unmatched: 5. The CDR3 totals 12 residues. The CDR3 reads CSVSTGGNGYTF. CDR3 nucleotide sequence: TGCAGCGTCTCGACAGGGGGGAATGGCTACACCTTC. Supplemented by reference TRBV29-1 and TRBJ1-2, the full variable domain reads SAVISQKPSRDICQRGTSLTIQCQVDSQVTMMFWYRQQPGQSLTLIATANQGSEATYESGFVIDKFPISRPNLTFSTLTVSNMSPEDSSIYLCSVSTGGNGYTFGSGTRLTVV.

The chain uses TRBV19 and TRBJ2-1; 7 bases fit TRBD2. Trimming at V came to 3 bases and at J to 4 bases, leaving 6 bases not matched to a gene. CDR3 length equals 15 residues. Germline CDR1 and CDR2: LNHDA and SQIVND (reference sequence). This chain's CDR3 is CASSIISGKYNEQFF. The CDR3, as DNA: TGTGCCAGTAGTATTATAAGCGGGAAATACAATGAGCAGTTCTTC.

A few counts support this clone. CDR3 in DNA: TGTGCCAGTAGTATAAATAACAGGAACACCGGGGAGCTGTTTTTT. This gives the protein CASSINNRNTGELFF. The J gene is TRBJ2-2, the V gene TRBV19; D gene unclear. Per the germline V gene, CDR1 is LNHDA and CDR2 is SQIVND (reference sequence). The CDR3 consists of 15 residues. Trimming left V 2 bases short and J 1 base short, with 8 bases between.

This chain links TRBV30 with TRBJ1-2; perhaps TRBD1 as D (6 bases). This CDR3 is built from 14 residues. V lost 3 bases and J lost 8, with 19 bases in between. From germline, CDR1 is GTSNPN and CDR2 SVGIG (reference sequence). The CDR3 DNA sequence: TGTGCCTGGAGCCTAGGAGGGGGACGGTGGGGCTACACCTTC. Its translation is CAWSLGGGRWGYTF. The complete variable domain, with remaining parts taken from reference TRBV30 and TRBJ1-2, reads SQTIHQWPATLVQPVGSPLSLECTVEGTSNPNLYWYRQAAGRGLQLLFYSVGIGQISSEVPQNLSASRPQDRQFILSSKKLLLSDSGFYLCAWSLGGGRWGYTFGSGTRLTVV.

The V call is TRBV7-5, the J call TRBJ2-2; the table names TRBD1, a call not compared with the DNA. TRBV7-5 is reported as a pseudogene. The CDR3 runs to 16 residues. The CDR3 is CASSLTSRGQTGELFF. CDR3 nucleotide sequence: TGTGCCAGCAGCTTAACGTCCAGGGGGCAGACCGGGGAGCTGTTTTTT.

The genes are TRBV4-1 and TRBJ1-1; D possibly corresponds to TRBD1 (6 bases). This CDR3 spans 15 amino acids. V gave up 4 bases and J gave up 1 base, with 13 bases separating them. Germline-derived CDR1 and CDR2 are MGHRA and YSYEKL. The DNA of the CDR3 is TGCGCCAGCAGCCGAGGACAGCCCGGGAACACTGAAGCTTTCTTT. This translates into CASSRGQPGNTEAFF.

Ten or more counts support this clone. The chain uses TRBV6-8 and TRBJ2-5, with 10 nucleotides matching TRBD2. This CDR3 is built from 17 residues. Per germline, CDR1 MNHGY and CDR2 SAAAGT. Unmatched junction bases numbered 9, after V lost 0 bases and J lost 5 bases. CDR3 amino acids: CASSYSTAGGPRETQYF. The CDR3 region has the DNA TGTGCCAGCAGTTACTCGACAGCGGGAGGGCCTCGGGAGACCCAGTACTTC.

The rearrangement joins TRBV11-3 to TRBJ2-7; TRBD2 agrees at 8 bases. The J segment lost 0 bases and the V segment lost 5 bases, leaving 15 bases of the junction unmatched. The CDR3 has 18 amino acids. Looked up from germline, CDR1 is SGHNT and CDR2 is YENEEA. Written as DNA, the CDR3 is TGTGCCAGCAGCCCCCGGAGGACGGGCGGGAGGAGCTCCTACGAGCAGTACTTC. Amino acid sequence: CASSPRRTGGRSSYEQYF.

The gene calls are TRBV9 and TRBJ1-2; D remains unclear. CDR3 length: 13 residues. Trimming cost V 3 bases and J 2 bases, with 8 bases left between them. CDR1 is SGDLS and CDR2 is YYNGEE in the germline V gene. CDR3 nucleotide sequence: TGTGCCAGCAGCGAGGCGGCCAACTATGGCTACACCTTC. Residues: CASSEAANYGYTF.

The chain recombines TRBV2 with TRBJ2-7; D tentatively reads TRBD1 or TRBD2 (5 bases each). V was trimmed by 6 bases and J by 7 bases, leaving 19 bases between them. The germline V gene encodes CDR1 SNHLY and CDR2 FYNNEI. The CDR3 covers 14 residues. The CDR3 nucleotides are TGTGCCAGCAGCTTTAGTGGGACCTCAGGGGAGCAGTACTTC. Translation gives CASSFSGTSGEQYF.

This clone was counted between two and nine times. This chain uses TRBV11-3 with TRBJ1-1; D unclear. The V and J ends lost 1 base and 0 bases respectively, with 9 bases between them. The CDR3 runs to 15 residues. The germline V gene has CDR1 SGHNT and CDR2 YENEEA. The CDR3: CASSLGGGMNTEAFF. The CDR3 DNA reads as TGTGCCAGCAGCTTAGGTGGTGGTATGAACACTGAAGCTTTCTTT.

The chain links TRBV30 to TRBJ1-1; D possibly corresponds to TRBD1 (5 bases). The CDR3 spans 14 residues. V was cut by 4 bases and J by 1 base, with 13 bases left in between. Germline V CDR1 and CDR2: GTSNPN, SVGIG (reference sequence). The CDR3 loop reads CAWTQHRPNTEAFF. The CDR3 DNA sequence: TGTGCCTGGACCCAACACAGGCCGAACACTGAAGCTTTCTTT.

This chain uses TRBV6-8 with TRBJ2-1; TRBD2 might be the D (5 bases). The CDR3 covers 14 residues. CDR1 and CDR2 from the germline V gene are MNHGY and SAAAGT. Trimming stripped 0 bases from V and 4 bases from J, with 7 bases between. CDR3 residues: CASSYSDLYNEQFF. In DNA, the CDR3 is TGTGCCAGCAGTTACTCGGACTTATACAATGAGCAGTTCTTC.

This clone was observed once. The V gene is TRBV12-5, the J gene TRBJ2-2; D is unresolved. The V gene lost 2 bases and the J gene lost 8 bases, with 6 bases spanning the gap. Per germline, CDR1 LGHNT and CDR2 FRNRAP. The length of the CDR3 is 12 residues. CDR3 region: CASGLSPGELFF. CDR3 sequence (DNA): TGTGCTAGTGGTTTGTCGCCGGGGGAGCTGTTTTTT.

The chain recombines TRBV10-2 with TRBJ1-1; TRBD1 might be the D (5 bases). CDR1 WSHSY and CDR2 SAAADI come from the germline V gene. This CDR3 contains 13 residues. Trimming took off 5 bases at V and 3 bases at J, with 10 bases between the two ends. DNA of the CDR3: TGCGCCAGCAGTCTCCGGGGGGACACTGAAGCTTTCTTT. Translation: CASSLRGDTEAFF.

The gene calls are TRBV11-3 and TRBJ2-1, with 7 bases that match TRBD1. The length of the CDR3 is 18 residues. Germline CDR1 and CDR2: SGHNT and YENEEA. V trimming: 5 bases; J trimming: 0 bases; junction bases outside the gene matches: 13. In DNA form, the CDR3 reads TGTGCCAGCAGCCAACGTAGCCCGGGACAGAGCTCCTACAATGAGCAGTTCTTC. Translating it yields CASSQRSPGQSSYNEQFF.

In this sample, this clone turned up a few times. CDR3 protein: CASSLGQAKGSPLHF. Here the CDR3 DNA reads TGTGCCAGCAGCTTAGGGCAGGCGAAGGGTTCACCCCTCCACTTT. This chain links TRBV11-3 with TRBJ1-6; D not resolved. V dropped 1 base and J dropped 9 bases, with 13 bases sitting between them. The CDR3 is 15 residues long. Germline V lookup: CDR1 SGHNT, CDR2 YENEEA.

This clone has just a few counts. The rearrangement joins TRBV28 to TRBJ2-3, with D hard to call. The V and J ends lost 1 base and 0 bases respectively, with 2 bases between them. The CDR3 loop spans 13 amino acids. The germline V gene encodes CDR1 MDHEN and CDR2 SYDVKM. CDR3 DNA sequence: TGTGCCAGCAGTTTATTCAGCACAGATACGCAGTATTTT. It is translated as CASSLFSTDTQYF.